This T cell receptor (beta chain) was sequenced during a study of blood T cells in healthy people across ages. Study findings and constraints: The study could not conclusively compare naive and antigen-experienced cells, given its unsorted PBMCs.

Then a second PCR, running about 6 to 11 cycles, was carried out with a sample-barcoded 5' primer and a J-beta primer mix. TCRdb redid the calling of the 5' RACE reads with MiXCR, one entry per CDR3 protein. The data contain about 680,000 distinct CDR3 sequences, about half of them singletons. This clonotype was counted only a few times. Its antigen remains unidentified. V gave up 1 base and J gave up 4 bases, with 13 bases separating them. Germline CDR1 reads LGHNA; CDR2 reads YNFKEQ. There are 15 residues in the CDR3. The chain uses TRBV4-2 and TRBJ1-2; the D is unclear. The clonotype originates from a woman aged 55 to 70 in good health. The sample comprised blood. The CDR3 protein is CASSQARTEPYGYTF. CDR3 DNA: TGTGCCAGCAGCCAAGCCCGGACGGAACCCTATGGCTACACCTTC.